This TCR beta chain was retrieved from a study of T cell repertoires in cytomegalovirus infection. Turning to the study itself: Public TCR beta signatures provided an indication of both CMV infection and a matching HLA type.

This clonotype was observed a few times. Germline V gene sequence: CDR1 SEHNR, CDR2 FQNEAQ (reference sequence). This CDR3 contains 14 residues. The V end was cut by 4 bases, the J end by 8 bases, with 17 bases between. Via MiXCR, TCRdb re-called the reads, giving one row per CDR3 protein. The sample yields 230,000 or so distinct CDR3 sequences, about a sixth seen once. This chain joins TRBV7-9 and TRBJ1-2, with no clear D. This clonotype was obtained from a human donor in good health (CMV status not recorded). Some clones in this sample may be carry-over from other donors' samples. Sequenced material: CD8+ T cells from PBMCs. The CDR3 bases are TGTGCCAGCAGCTCGAATAGCCGAATTCTGGGCTACACCTTC. Translating it yields CASSSNSRILGYTF.